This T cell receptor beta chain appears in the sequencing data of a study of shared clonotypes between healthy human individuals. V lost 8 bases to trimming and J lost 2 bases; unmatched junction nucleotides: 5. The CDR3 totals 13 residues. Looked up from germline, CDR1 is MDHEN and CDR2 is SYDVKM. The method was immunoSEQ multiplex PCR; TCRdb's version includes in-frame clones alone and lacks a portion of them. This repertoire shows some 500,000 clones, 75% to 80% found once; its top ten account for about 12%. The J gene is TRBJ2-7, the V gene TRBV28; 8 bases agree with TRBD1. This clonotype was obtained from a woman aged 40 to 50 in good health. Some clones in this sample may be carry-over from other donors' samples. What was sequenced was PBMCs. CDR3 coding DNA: TGTGCCAGCGACGGACAGGGAGCCTACGAGCAGTACTTC. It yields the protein CASDGQGAYEQYF.